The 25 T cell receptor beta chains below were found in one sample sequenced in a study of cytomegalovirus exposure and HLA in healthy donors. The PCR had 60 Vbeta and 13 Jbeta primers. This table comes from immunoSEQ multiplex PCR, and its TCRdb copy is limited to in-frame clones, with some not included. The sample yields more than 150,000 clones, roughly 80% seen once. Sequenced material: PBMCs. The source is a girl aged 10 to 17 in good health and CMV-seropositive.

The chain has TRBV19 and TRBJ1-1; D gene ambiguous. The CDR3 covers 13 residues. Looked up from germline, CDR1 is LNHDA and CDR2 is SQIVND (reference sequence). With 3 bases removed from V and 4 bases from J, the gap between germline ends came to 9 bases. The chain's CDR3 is CASSILFSTEAFF. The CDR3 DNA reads TGTGCCAGTAGTATCTTGTTTAGCACTGAAGCTTTCTTT. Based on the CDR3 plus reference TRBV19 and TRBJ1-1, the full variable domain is DGGITQSPKYLFRKEGQNVTLSCEQNLNHDAMYWYRQDPGQGLRLIYYSQIVNDFQKGDIAEGYSVSREKKESFPLTVTSAQKNPTAFYLCASSILFSTEAFFGQGTRLTVV.

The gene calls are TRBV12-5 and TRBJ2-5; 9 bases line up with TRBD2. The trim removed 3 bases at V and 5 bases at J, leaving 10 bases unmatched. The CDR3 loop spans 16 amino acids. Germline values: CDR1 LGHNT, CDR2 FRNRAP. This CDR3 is CASGFVSGSIGETQYF. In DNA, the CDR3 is TGTGCTAGTGGTTTCGTTAGCGGGAGCATAGGGGAGACCCAGTACTTC.

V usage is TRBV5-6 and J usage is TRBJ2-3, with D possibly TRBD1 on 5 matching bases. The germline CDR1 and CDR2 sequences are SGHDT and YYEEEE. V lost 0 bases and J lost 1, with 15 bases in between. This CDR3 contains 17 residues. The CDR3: CASSLALSDSGTDTQYF. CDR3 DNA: TGTGCCAGCAGCTTGGCCCTCAGCGACAGTGGCACAGATACGCAGTATTTT.

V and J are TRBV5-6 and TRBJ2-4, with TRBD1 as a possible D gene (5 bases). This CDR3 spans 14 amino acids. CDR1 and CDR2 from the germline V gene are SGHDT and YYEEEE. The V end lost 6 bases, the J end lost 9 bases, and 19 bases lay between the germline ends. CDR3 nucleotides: TGTGCCAGCAACTATAACCCAGGGATAGGCATTCAGTACTTC. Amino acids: CASNYNPGIGIQYF.

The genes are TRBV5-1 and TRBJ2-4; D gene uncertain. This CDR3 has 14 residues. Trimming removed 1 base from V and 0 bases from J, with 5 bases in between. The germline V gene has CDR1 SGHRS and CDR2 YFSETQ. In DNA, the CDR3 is TGCGCCAGCAGCTTGACAGTAGCCAAAAACATTCAGTACTTC. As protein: CASSLTVAKNIQYF.

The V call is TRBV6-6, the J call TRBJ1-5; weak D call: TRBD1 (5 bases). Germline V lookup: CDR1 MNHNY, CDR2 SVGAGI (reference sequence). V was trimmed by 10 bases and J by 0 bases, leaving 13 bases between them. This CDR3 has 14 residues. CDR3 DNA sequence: TGTGCCATCCAGGGCGGTTATAGCAATCAGCCCCAGCATTTT. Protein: CAIQGGYSNQPQHF.

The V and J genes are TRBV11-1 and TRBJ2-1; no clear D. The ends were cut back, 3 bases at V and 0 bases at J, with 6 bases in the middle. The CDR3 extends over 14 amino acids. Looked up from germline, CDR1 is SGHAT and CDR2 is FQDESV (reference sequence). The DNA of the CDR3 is TGTGCCAGCAGCTTTCCTAGCTCCTACAATGAGCAGTTCTTC. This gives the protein CASSFPSSYNEQFF.

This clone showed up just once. CDR3 sequence reads: CASSLPGQAIYFEAFF. The CDR3 nucleotides read TGTGCCAGCAGTCTACCGGGACAGGCTATTTACTTTGAAGCTTTCTTT. V is TRBV2 and J is TRBJ1-1, with 8 bases that match TRBD1. The germline CDR1 and CDR2 sequences are SNHLY and FYNNEI. This CDR3 region has 16 residues. The trim removed 5 bases at V and 7 bases at J, leaving 15 bases unmatched.

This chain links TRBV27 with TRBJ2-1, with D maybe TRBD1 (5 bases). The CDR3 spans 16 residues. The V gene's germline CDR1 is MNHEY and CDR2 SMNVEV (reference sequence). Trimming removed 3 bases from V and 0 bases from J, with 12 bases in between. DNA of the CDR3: TGTGCCAGCAGTTTGGTAGGGGCTAGCTCCTACAATGAGCAGTTCTTC. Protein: CASSLVGASSYNEQFF.

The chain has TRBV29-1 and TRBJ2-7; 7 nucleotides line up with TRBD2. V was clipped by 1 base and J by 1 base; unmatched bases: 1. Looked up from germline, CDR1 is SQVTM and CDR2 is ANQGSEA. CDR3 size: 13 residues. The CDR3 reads CSVEGGGSYEQYF. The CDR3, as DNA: TGCAGCGTTGAAGGGGGGGGATCCTACGAGCAGTACTTC.

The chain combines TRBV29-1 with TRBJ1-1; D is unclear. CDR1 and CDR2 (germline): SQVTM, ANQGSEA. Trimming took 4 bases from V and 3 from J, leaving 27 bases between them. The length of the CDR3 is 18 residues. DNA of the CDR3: TGCAGCGTTGCCCCCAGACCTTTGACGATGAGGCAACACACTGAAGCTTTCTTT. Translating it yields CSVAPRPLTMRQHTEAFF.

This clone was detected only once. The CDR3 coding sequence is TGTGCCTGGAGTGGGACAGGGTACCACTCTGGAAACACCATATATTTT. It encodes CAWSGTGYHSGNTIYF. This chain links TRBV30 with TRBJ1-3, with 8 bases identical to TRBD1. Germline V CDR1 and CDR2: GTSNPN, SVGIG (reference sequence). The CDR3 covers 16 residues. The trim removed 1 base at V and 0 bases at J, leaving 5 bases unmatched.

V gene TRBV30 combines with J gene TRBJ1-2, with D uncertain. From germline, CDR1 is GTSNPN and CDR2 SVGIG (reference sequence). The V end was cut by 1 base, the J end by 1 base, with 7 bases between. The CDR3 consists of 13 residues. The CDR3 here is CAWSAQINYGYTF. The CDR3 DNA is TGTGCCTGGAGTGCCCAGATTAACTATGGCTACACCTTC. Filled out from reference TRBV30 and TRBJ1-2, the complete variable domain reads SQTIHQWPATLVQPVGSPLSLECTVEGTSNPNLYWYRQAAGRGLQLLFYSVGIGQISSEVPQNLSASRPQDRQFILSSKKLLLSDSGFYLCAWSAQINYGYTFGSGTRLTVV.

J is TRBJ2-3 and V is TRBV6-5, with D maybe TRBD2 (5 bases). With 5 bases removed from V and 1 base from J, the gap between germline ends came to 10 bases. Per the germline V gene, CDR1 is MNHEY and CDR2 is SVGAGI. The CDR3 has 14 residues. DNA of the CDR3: TGTGCCAGCAGTAAGGTGGGAGGCACAGATACGCAGTATTTT. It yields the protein CASSKVGGTDTQYF.

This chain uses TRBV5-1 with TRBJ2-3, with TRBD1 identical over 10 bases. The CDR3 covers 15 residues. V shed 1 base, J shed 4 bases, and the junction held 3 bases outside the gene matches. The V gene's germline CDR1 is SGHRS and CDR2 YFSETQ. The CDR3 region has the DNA TGCGCCAGCAGCTTGAAGGGACAGGGGCCAGATACGCAGTATTTT. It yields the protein CASSLKGQGPDTQYF.

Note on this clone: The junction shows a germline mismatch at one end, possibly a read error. CDR3 amino acids: CASTERQGYYNEQFF. CDR3 DNA: TGTGCCAGCACTGAAAGACAGGGTTACTACAATGAGCAGTTCTTC. This chain uses TRBV2 with TRBJ2-1; 7 positions agree with TRBD1. CDR1 is SNHLY and CDR2 is FYNNEI in the germline V gene. CDR3 size: 15 residues.

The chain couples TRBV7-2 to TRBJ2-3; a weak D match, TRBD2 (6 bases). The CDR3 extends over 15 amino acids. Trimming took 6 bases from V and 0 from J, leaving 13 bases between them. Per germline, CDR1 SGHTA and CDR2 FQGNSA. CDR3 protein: CASRNRDWSTDTQYF. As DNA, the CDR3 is TGTGCCAGCAGAAACCGGGACTGGAGCACAGATACGCAGTATTTT.

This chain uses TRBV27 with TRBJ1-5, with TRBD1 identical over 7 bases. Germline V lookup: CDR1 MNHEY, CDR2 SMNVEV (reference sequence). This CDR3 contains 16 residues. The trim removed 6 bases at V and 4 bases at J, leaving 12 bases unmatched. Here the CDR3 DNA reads TGTGCCAGCAGACGATTGGACAGGACGGGAAATCAGCCCCAGCATTTT. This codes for CASRRLDRTGNQPQHF.

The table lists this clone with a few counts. The CDR3 bases are TGTGCCAGCAGCCCCCTAGCGGGAGATGGGGATGAGCAGTTCTTC. Amino acid sequence: CASSPLAGDGDEQFF. This rearrangement joins TRBV27 to TRBJ2-1; 10 nucleotides agree with TRBD2. V was pared by 6 bases and J by 8 bases, with 10 bases of the junction left unmatched. The germline V gene has CDR1 MNHEY and CDR2 SMNVEV (reference sequence). This CDR3 spans 15 amino acids.

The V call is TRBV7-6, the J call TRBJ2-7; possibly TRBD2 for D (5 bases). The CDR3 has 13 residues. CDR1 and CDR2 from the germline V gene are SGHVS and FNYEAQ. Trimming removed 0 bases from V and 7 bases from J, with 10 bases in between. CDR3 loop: CASSLAGRGEQYF. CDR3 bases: TGTGCCAGCAGCTTAGCAGGGCGAGGGGAGCAGTACTTC.

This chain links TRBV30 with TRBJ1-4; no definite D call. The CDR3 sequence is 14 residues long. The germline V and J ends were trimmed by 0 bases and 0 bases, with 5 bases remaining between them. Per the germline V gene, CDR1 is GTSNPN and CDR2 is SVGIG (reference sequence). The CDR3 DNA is TGTGCCTGGAGTGTCCTTGCAACTAATGAAAAACTGTTTTTT. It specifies CAWSVLATNEKLFF.

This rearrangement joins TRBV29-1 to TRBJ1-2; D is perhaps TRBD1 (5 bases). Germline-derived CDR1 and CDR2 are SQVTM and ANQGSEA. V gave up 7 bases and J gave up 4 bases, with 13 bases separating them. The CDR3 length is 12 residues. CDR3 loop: CSAGRGFYGYTF. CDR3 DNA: TGCAGCGCCGGGAGGGGATTCTATGGCTACACCTTC.

CDR3 coding DNA: TGTGCCAGCAGTTTATTGCCAGGGAGGCCCTACGAGCAGTACTTC. Protein sequence: CASSLLPGRPYEQYF. The V call is TRBV27, the J call TRBJ2-7; D is perhaps TRBD2 (6 bases). The CDR3 contains 15 residues. Trimming left V 1 base short and J 2 bases short, with 12 bases between. The germline V gene has CDR1 MNHEY and CDR2 SMNVEV (reference sequence).

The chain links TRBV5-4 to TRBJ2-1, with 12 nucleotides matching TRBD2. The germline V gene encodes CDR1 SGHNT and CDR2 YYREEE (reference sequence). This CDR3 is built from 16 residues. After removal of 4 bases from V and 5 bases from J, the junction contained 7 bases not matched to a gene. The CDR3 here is CASSPTSGRPNNEQFF. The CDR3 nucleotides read TGTGCCAGCAGCCCCACTAGCGGGAGGCCGAACAATGAGCAGTTCTTC.

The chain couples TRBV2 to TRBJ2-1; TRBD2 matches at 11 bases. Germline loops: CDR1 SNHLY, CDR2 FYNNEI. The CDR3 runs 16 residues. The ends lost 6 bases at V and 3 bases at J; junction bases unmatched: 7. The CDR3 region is CASRATLAGDYNEQFF. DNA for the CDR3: TGTGCCAGCAGAGCCACACTAGCGGGAGACTACAATGAGCAGTTCTTC.